This T cell receptor beta chain derives from a study of shared clonotypes between healthy human individuals. In the study overall: Used for every donor were three CD4 naive, three CD4 memory, two CD8 naive and one CD8 memory plate.

Method: immunoSEQ multiplex PCR; TCRdb's copy keeps in-frame clones and lacks some. The sample carries 2.3 million or so clones, just over 90% recorded once. CDR3 length equals 11 residues. Germline CDR1 SGHRS, CDR2 YFSETQ. Deletions cut 0 bases from V and 10 bases from J, with 8 bases between. In regard to this clone: The same CDR3 arises from other DNA sequences in this sample as well.

The sequenced material came from naive CD4+ T cells from PBMCs. Subset denoted: CD45RA+ positively selected. V and J are TRBV5-1 and TRBJ2-7; maybe TRBD2 (5 bases). This receptor was identified in a man between 18 and 35 years old in good health. Some clones in this sample may be carry-over from other donors' samples. CDR3 nucleotide sequence: TGCGCCAGCAGCTTGGCCGGGGAACAGTACTTC. Protein sequence: CASSLAGEQYF.